Listed here are 7 T cell receptor beta chains from one sample, sequenced in a study of blood T cell repertoires in COVID-19. TCRdb keeps only in-frame clones here, not all; method: immunoSEQ multiplex PCR. Altogether 200,000 to 250,000 clones are present, over 80% being singletons, with the ten largest covering approximately 7.3%. Sequenced sample: PBMCs or T cells enriched from blood (not recorded which). These receptors were taken from a woman between 40 and 50 years old who had recovered from COVID-19.

The rearrangement links TRBV20-1 to TRBJ1-1; D remains unclear. V dropped 3 bases and J dropped 8 bases, with 10 bases sitting between them. Germline lookup yields CDR1 DFQATT and CDR2 SNEGSKA (reference sequence). The CDR3 is 11 residues long. CDR3 protein: CSARVTREAFF. Written as DNA, the CDR3 is TGCAGTGCTAGGGTGACTAGGGAAGCTTTCTTT.

The chain links TRBV30 to TRBJ2-5; 7 bases map to TRBD1. This CDR3 region has 15 residues. The germline gives CDR1 GTSNPN, CDR2 SVGIG (reference sequence). V shed 5 bases, J shed 5 bases, and the junction held 14 bases outside the gene matches. The CDR3 is CAWEPKGAGEETQYF. As DNA, the CDR3 is TGTGCCTGGGAGCCAAAGGGGGCTGGAGAGGAGACCCAGTACTTC.

This chain links TRBV5-1 with TRBJ2-7; D may be TRBD1 (5 bases). The CDR3 has 15 residues. V shed 6 bases and J shed 1 base, with 17 bases lying between them. CDR1 is SGHRS and CDR2 is YFSETQ in the germline V gene. CDR3 in amino acids: CASNLGAAQSYEQYF. The DNA for the CDR3 is TGCGCCAGCAACCTTGGGGCGGCTCAGTCCTACGAGCAGTACTTC.

The chain links TRBV28 to TRBJ1-2, with 9 bases matching TRBD1. This CDR3 is built from 15 residues. V lost 3 bases and J lost 7; bases outside the gene matches: 9. Germline-derived CDR1 and CDR2 are MDHEN and SYDVKM. The CDR3 spells CASSFLPGQGSGYTF. Written as DNA, the CDR3 is TGTGCCAGCAGTTTCCTCCCGGGACAGGGAAGTGGCTACACCTTC.

This rearrangement joins TRBV5-4 to TRBJ2-3; perhaps TRBD1 as D (6 bases). From germline, CDR1 is SGHNT and CDR2 YYREEE (reference sequence). V lost 0 bases to trimming and J lost 1 base, with 9 bases between them. This CDR3 comprises 15 residues. The CDR3 here is CASSLGGRGTDTQYF. The CDR3 coding sequence is TGTGCCAGCAGCTTGGGGGGGCGAGGCACAGATACGCAGTATTTT.

V and J are TRBV2 and TRBJ1-2; TRBD1 agrees at 9 bases. This CDR3 has 14 residues. CDR1 and CDR2 (germline): SNHLY, FYNNEI. The V gene end was trimmed by 6 bases and the J gene end by 4 bases; junction bases not matched to a gene: 6. The CDR3 bases are TGTGCCAGCAGGGCCGGGACAGGGAGCTATGGCTACACCTTC. Encoded protein: CASRAGTGSYGYTF.

This clone appeared a single time. The chain is built from TRBV5-6 and TRBJ1-3; 11 nucleotides align to TRBD1. The germline V gene encodes CDR1 SGHDT and CDR2 YYEEEE. This CDR3 is built from 14 residues. V lost 3 bases and J lost 4; bases outside the gene matches: 0. The CDR3 DNA follows: TGTGCCAGCAGCTGGGACAGGGGGGGAAACACCATATATTTT. Its protein is CASSWDRGGNTIYF.